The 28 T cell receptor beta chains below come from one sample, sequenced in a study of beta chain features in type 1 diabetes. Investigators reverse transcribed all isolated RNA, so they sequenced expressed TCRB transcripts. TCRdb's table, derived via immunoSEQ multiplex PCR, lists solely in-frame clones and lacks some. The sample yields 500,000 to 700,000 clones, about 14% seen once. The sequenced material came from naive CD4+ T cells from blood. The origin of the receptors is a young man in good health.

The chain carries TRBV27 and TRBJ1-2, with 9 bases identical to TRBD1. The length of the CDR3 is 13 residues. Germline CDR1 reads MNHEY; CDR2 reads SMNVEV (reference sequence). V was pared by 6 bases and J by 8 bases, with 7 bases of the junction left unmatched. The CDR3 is CASSQTGGRGYTF. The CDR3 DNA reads TGTGCCAGCAGCCAAACAGGGGGCAGAGGCTACACCTTC.

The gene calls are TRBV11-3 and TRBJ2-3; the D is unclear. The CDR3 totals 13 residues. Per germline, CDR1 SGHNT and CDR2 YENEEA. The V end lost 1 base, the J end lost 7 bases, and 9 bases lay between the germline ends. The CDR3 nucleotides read TGTGCCAGCAGCTTAGTAGGTGGAAATACGCAGTATTTT. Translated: CASSLVGGNTQYF.

CDR3 sequence: CASRSRLADYSSYNEQFF. The CDR3 DNA follows: TGTGCCAGCAGATCCCGGTTGGCAGACTACAGCTCCTACAATGAGCAGTTCTTC. The chain uses TRBV27 and TRBJ2-1; a weak D match, TRBD2 (5 bases). Trimming left V 6 bases short and J 0 bases short, with 21 bases between. CDR3 size: 18 residues. Germline CDR1 and CDR2: MNHEY and SMNVEV (reference sequence).

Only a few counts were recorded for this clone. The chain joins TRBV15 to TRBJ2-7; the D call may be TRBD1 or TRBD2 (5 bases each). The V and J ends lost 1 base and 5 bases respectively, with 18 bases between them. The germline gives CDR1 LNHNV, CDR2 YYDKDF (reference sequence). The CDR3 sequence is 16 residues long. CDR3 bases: TGTGCCACCAGCAGAGCGGTATGGGGGAGTAGCGACGAGCAGTACTTC. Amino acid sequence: CATSRAVWGSSDEQYF.

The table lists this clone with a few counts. The DNA for the CDR3 is TGTGCCAGCAGCTCGCCAGGGGTCATGAACACTGAAGCTTTCTTT. It is translated as CASSSPGVMNTEAFF. V gene TRBV28 combines with J gene TRBJ1-1, with D possibly matching TRBD1 (6 bases). V was trimmed by 6 bases and J by 0 bases, leaving 14 bases between them. There are 15 residues in the CDR3. Germline V gene data show CDR1 as MDHEN and CDR2 as SYDVKM.

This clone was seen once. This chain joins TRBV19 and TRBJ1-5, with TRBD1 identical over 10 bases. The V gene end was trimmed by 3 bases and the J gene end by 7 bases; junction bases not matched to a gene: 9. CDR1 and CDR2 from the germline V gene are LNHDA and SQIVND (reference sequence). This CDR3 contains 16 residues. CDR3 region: CASSIPSGTGEQPQHF. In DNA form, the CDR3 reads TGTGCCAGTAGTATCCCCTCCGGGACAGGGGAGCAGCCCCAGCATTTT.

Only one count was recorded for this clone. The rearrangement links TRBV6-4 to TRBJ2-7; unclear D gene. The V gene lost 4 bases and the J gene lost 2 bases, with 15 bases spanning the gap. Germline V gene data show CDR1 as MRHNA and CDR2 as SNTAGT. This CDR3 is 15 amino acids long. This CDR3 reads CASSVFGSQAYEQYF. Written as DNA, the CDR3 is TGTGCCAGCAGTGTTTTTGGCAGCCAGGCCTACGAGCAGTACTTC.

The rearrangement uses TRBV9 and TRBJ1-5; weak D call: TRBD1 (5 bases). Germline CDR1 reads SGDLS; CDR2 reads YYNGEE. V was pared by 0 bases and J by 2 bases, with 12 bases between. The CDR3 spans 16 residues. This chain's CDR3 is CASSVVPRAGNQPQHF. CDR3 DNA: TGTGCCAGCAGCGTAGTACCCAGGGCGGGCAATCAGCCCCAGCATTTT.

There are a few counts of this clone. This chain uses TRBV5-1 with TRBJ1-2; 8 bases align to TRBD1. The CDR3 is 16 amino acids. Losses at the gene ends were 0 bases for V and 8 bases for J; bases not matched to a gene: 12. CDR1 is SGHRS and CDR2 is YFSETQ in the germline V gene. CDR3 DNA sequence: TGCGCCAGCAGCTTGGAAGGGCTTGCCAGGGGGCAAGGCTACACCTTC. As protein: CASSLEGLARGQGYTF.

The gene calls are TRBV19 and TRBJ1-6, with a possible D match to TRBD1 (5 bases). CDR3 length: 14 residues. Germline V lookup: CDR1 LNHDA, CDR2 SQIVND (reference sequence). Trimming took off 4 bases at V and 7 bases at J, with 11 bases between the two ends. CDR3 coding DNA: TGTGCCAGTAGTACGGAGAGGGGCAATTCACCCCTCCACTTT. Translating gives CASSTERGNSPLHF.

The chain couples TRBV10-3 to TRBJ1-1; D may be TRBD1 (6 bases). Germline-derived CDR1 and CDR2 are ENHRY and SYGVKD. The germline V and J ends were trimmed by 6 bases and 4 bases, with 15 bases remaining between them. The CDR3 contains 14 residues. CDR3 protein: CAIRGLRGSTEAFF. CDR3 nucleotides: TGTGCCATCAGGGGGCTCAGGGGCTCCACTGAAGCTTTCTTT.

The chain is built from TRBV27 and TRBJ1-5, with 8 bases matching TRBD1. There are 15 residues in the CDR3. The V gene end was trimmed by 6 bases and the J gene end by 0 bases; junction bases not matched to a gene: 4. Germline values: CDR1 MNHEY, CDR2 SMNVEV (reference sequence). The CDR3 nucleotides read TGTGCCAGCAGCAGGACAGGGAGTAGCAATCAGCCCCAGCATTTT. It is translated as CASSRTGSSNQPQHF.

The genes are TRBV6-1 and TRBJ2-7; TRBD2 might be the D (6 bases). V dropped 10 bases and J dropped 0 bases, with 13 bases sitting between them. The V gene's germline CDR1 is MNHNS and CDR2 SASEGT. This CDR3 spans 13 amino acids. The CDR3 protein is CAILSGLSYEQYF. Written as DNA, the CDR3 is TGTGCCATCTTAAGCGGGCTCTCCTACGAGCAGTACTTC.

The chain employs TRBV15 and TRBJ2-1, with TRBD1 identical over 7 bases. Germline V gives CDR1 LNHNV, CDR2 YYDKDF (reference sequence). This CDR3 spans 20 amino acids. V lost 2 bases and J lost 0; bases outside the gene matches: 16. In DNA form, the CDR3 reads TGTGCCACCAGCAGAAGAAAGCTACAGGGGTACATTAGCTCCTACAATGAGCAGTTCTTC. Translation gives CATSRRKLQGYISSYNEQFF.

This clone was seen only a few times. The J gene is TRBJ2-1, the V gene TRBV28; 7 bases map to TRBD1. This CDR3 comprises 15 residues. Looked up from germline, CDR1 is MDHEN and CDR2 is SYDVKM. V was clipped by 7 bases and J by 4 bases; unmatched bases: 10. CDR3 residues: CASTPLGTDYNEQFF. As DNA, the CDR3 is TGTGCCAGCACCCCCCTTGGGACAGATTACAATGAGCAGTTCTTC. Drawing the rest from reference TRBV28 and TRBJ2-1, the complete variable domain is DVKVTQSSRYLVKRTGEKVFLECVQDMDHENMFWYRQDPGLGLRLIYFSYDVKMKEKGDIPEGYSVSREKKERFSLILESASTNQTSMYLCASTPLGTDYNEQFFGPGTRLTVL.

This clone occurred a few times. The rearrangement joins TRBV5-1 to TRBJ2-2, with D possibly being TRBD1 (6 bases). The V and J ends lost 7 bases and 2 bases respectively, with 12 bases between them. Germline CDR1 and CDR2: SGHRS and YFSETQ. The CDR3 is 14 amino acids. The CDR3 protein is CASSGTYNTGELFF. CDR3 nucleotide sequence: TGCGCCAGCTCCGGGACATACAACACCGGGGAGCTGTTTTTT.

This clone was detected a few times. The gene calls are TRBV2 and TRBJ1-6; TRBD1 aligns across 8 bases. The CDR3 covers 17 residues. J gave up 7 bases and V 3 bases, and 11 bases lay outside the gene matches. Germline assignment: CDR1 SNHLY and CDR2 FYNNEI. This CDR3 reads CASSERLGQVYNSPLHF. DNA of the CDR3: TGTGCCAGCAGTGAGAGGCTGGGACAGGTTTACAATTCACCCCTCCACTTT. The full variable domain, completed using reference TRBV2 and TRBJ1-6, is EPEVTQTPSHQVTQMGQEVILRCVPISNHLYFYWYRQILGQKVEFLVSFYNNEISEKSEIFDDQFSVERPDGSNFTLKIRSTKLEDSAMYFCASSERLGQVYNSPLHFGNGTRLTVT.

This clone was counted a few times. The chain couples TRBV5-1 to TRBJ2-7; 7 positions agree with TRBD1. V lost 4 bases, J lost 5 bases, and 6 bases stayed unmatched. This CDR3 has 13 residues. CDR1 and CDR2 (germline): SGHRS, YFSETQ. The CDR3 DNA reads TGCGCCAGCAGCCCAGACAGGGTGCACGAGCAGTACTTC. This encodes CASSPDRVHEQYF.

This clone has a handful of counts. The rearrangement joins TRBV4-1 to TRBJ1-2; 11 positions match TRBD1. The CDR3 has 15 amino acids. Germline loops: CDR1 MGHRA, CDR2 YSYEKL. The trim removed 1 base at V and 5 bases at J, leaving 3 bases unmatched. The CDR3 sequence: CASSQVWDRGYGYTF. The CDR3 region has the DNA TGCGCCAGCAGCCAAGTTTGGGACAGGGGGTATGGCTACACCTTC.

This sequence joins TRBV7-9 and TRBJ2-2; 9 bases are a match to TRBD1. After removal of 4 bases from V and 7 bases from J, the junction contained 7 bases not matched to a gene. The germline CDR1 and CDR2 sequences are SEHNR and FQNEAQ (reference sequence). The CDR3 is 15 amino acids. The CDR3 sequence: CASSSSQGAGGELFF. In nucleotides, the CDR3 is TGTGCCAGCAGCTCCTCACAGGGGGCTGGCGGGGAGCTGTTTTTT.

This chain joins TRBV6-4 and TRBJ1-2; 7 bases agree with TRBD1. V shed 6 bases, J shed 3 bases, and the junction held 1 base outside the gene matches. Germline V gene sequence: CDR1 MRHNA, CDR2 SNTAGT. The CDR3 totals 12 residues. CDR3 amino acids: CASRGQDYGYTF. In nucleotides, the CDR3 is TGTGCCAGCAGAGGACAGGACTATGGCTACACCTTC.

Here the CDR3 reads CASSDRVTPQHF. The CDR3 DNA reads as TGTGCCAGCAGTGATAGAGTAACGCCCCAGCATTTT. V and J are TRBV6-5 and TRBJ1-5, with unresolved D. In germline, CDR1 is MNHEY, CDR2 SVGAGI. V was pared by 5 bases and J by 9 bases, with 11 bases between. This CDR3 spans 12 amino acids.

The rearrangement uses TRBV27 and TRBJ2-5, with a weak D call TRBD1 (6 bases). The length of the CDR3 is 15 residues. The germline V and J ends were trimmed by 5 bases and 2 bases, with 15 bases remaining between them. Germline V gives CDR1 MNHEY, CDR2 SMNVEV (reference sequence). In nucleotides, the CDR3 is TGTGCCAGCAGTCCCCTGGGGACAAGACAAGAGACCCAGTACTTC. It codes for CASSPLGTRQETQYF.

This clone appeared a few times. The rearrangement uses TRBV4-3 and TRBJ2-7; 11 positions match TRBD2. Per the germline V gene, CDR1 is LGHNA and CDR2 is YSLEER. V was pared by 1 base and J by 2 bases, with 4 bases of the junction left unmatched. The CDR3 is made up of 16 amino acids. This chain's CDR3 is CASSQGPSGGPYEQYF. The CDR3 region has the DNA TGCGCCAGCAGCCAAGGGCCTAGCGGGGGGCCCTACGAGCAGTACTTC.

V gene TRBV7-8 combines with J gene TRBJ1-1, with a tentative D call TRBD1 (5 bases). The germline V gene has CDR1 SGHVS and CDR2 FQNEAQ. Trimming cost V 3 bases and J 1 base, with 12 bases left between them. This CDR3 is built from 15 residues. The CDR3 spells CASSFERRGNTEAFF. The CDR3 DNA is TGTGCCAGCAGCTTCGAGAGGAGGGGGAACACTGAAGCTTTCTTT.

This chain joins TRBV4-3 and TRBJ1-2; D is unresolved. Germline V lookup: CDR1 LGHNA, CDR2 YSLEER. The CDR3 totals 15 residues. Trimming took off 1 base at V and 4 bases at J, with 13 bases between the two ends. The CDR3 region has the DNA TGCGCCAGCAGCCAAGGACCCTCCGACGGCTATGGCTACACCTTC. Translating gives CASSQGPSDGYGYTF.

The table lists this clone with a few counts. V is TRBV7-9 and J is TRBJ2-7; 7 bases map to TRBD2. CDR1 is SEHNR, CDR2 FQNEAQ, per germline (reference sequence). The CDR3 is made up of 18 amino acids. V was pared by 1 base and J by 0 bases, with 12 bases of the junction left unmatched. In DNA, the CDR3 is TGTGCCAGCAGCTTAGGGGGACTATGGTCACAGAGCTCCTACGAGCAGTACTTC. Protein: CASSLGGLWSQSSYEQYF.

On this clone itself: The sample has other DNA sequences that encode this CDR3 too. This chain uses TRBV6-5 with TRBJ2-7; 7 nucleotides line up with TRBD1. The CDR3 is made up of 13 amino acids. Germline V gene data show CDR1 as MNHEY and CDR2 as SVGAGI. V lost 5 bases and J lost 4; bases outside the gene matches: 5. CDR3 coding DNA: TGTGCCAGCAGTCGAGACAGGGTTTACGAGCAGTACTTC. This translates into CASSRDRVYEQYF.